The sequence of this TCR beta chain was determined in a study of blood T cell repertoires in COVID-19. J was trimmed by 3 bases and V by 6 bases; bases with no gene match: 12. The CDR3 totals 17 residues. The table came from immunoSEQ multiplex PCR; TCRdb's copy has only in-frame clones and leaves some out. The profile shows around 190,000 clones, about 88% of them singletons. In Seattle, patients joined the study during active infection and were tracked longitudinally. Material: peripheral blood. This clonotype originated in a man between 45 and 60 years old with COVID-19, enrolled during active disease. This rearrangement joins TRBV23-1 to TRBJ1-4, with 8 bases identical to TRBD1. TRBV23-1 is given ORF status, its function remaining uncertain. DNA for the CDR3: TGCGCCAGCAGCGTGCAGGGGGCCTCGGTAGCTAATGAAAAACTGTTTTTT. Translating it yields CASSVQGASVANEKLFF.